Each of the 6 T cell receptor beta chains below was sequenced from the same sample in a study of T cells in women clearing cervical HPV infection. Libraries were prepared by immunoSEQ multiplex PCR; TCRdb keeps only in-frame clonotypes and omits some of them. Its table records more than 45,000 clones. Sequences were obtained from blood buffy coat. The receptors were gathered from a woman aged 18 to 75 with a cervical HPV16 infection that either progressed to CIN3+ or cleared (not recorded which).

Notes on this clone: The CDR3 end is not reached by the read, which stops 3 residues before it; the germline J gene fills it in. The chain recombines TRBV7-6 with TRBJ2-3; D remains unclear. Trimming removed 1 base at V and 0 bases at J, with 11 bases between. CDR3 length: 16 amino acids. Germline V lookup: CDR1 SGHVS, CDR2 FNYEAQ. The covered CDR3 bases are TGTGCCAGCAGCTTAGAAGGGCGAACTAGCACAGATACG. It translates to CASSLEGRTSTDT. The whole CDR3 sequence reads CASSLEGRTSTDTQYF.

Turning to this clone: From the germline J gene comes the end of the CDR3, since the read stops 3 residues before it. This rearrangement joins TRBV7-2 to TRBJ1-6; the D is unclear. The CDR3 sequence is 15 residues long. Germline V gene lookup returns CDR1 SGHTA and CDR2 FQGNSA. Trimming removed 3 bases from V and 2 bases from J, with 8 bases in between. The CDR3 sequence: CASSFGWTYNSPLHF. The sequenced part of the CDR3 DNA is TGTGCCAGCAGCTTCGGGTGGACCTATAATTCACCC.

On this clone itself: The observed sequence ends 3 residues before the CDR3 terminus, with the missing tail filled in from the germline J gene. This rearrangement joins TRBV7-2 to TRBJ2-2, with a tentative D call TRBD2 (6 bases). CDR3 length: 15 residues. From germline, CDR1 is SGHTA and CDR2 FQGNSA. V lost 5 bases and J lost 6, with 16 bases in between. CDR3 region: CASSTPGLAPGELFF. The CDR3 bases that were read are TGTGCCAGCAGCACTCCGGGACTGGCCCCCGGGGAG.

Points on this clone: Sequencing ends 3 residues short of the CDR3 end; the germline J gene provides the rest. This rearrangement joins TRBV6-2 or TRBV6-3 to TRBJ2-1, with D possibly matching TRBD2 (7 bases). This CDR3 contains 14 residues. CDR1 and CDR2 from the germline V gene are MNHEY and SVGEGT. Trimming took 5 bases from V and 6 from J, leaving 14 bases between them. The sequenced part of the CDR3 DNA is TGTGCCAGCAGTATGAGGGGGGGCGGCAATGAG. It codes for CASSMRGGGNE. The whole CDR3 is CASSMRGGGNEQFF.

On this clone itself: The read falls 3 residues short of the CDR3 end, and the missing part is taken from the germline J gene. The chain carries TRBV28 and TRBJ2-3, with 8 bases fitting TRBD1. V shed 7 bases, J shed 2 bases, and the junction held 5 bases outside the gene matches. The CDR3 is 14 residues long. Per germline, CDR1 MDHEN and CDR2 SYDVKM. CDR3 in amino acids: CASKTGEYTDTQYF. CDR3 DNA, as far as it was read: TGTGCCAGCAAGACAGGGGAGTACACAGATACG.

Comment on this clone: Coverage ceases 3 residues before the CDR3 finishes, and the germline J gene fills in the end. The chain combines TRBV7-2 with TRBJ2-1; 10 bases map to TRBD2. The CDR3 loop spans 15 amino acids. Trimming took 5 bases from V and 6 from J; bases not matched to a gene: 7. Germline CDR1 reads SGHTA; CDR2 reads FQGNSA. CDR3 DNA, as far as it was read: TGTGCCAGCAGCCCGTATAGCGGGGGGTTCAATGAG. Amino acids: CASSPYSGGFNE. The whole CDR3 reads CASSPYSGGFNEQFF.